The 10 T cell receptor beta chains reported below all come from one sample, sequenced in a study of blood T cell repertoires in COVID-19. Generated by immunoSEQ multiplex PCR, the TCRdb table keeps only in-frame clones and is missing some. The sample records roughly 240,000 clones, around 85% being singletons. Sequencing was performed on PBMCs or T cells enriched from blood (not recorded which). Receptor source: a woman between 50 and 59 years old with acute COVID-19.

J is TRBJ1-6 and V is TRBV2, with 9 bases matching TRBD1. CDR1 is SNHLY and CDR2 is FYNNEI in the germline V gene. The CDR3 sequence is 15 residues long. The V segment lost 3 bases and the J segment 10 bases; nucleotides outside the gene matches: 7. DNA of the CDR3: TGTGCCAGCAGTGAGGGGACAGGGTATCGGTCACCCCTCCACTTT. This sequence encodes CASSEGTGYRSPLHF.

The rearrangement links TRBV30 to TRBJ1-1; D unclear. The CDR3 has 13 amino acids. Germline loops: CDR1 GTSNPN, CDR2 SVGIG (reference sequence). Between the trimmed V and J ends, which lost 2 bases and 0 bases, there was a span of 7 bases. The CDR3 region is CAWSPVMNTEAFF. The CDR3 nucleotides read TGTGCCTGGAGTCCAGTTATGAACACTGAAGCTTTCTTT.

This clone appeared once. J is TRBJ2-3 and V is TRBV6-5; 8 bases fit TRBD2. This CDR3 comprises 15 residues. In germline, CDR1 is MNHEY, CDR2 SVGAGI. V lost 4 bases to trimming and J lost 0 bases; unmatched junction nucleotides: 3. For the CDR3, the DNA is TGTGCCAGCAGTTTCACTAGCGGCAGCACAGATACGCAGTATTTT. As protein: CASSFTSGSTDTQYF.

The chain couples TRBV2 to TRBJ1-1; TRBD1 matches 9 bases. Germline CDR1 and CDR2: SNHLY and FYNNEI. CDR3 length equals 16 residues. Trimming removed 4 bases from V and 5 bases from J; junction bases left unmatched: 11. CDR3 DNA sequence: TGTGCCAGCAGTGGCCTTACAGGGGGCGGAAGGACTGAAGCTTTCTTT. It translates to CASSGLTGGGRTEAFF.

The sample holds one count of this clone. This chain uses TRBV5-4 with TRBJ2-3, with TRBD2 matching 10 bases. The CDR3 totals 17 residues. The germline V gene encodes CDR1 SGHNT and CDR2 YYREEE (reference sequence). V was pared by 0 bases and J by 2 bases, with 6 bases of the junction left unmatched. CDR3 sequence (DNA): TGTGCCAGCAGCTTGGAGCTGACTAGCGGGTACACAGATACGCAGTATTTT. It translates to CASSLELTSGYTDTQYF.

The rearrangement joins TRBV19 to TRBJ1-1; D is unresolved. CDR3 length: 14 residues. Germline V gives CDR1 LNHDA, CDR2 SQIVND (reference sequence). Trimming took off 9 bases at V and 4 bases at J, with 18 bases between the two ends. The CDR3 coding sequence is TGTGCCAGCAGAAGGACGGGAGGGAGCACTGAAGCTTTCTTT. This sequence encodes CASRRTGGSTEAFF.

In this sample, this clone turned up a few times. The chain is built from TRBV6-5 and TRBJ1-5; 7 bases fit TRBD1. The CDR3 has 15 residues. V was clipped by 0 bases and J by 4 bases; unmatched bases: 3. The germline V gene has CDR1 MNHEY and CDR2 SVGAGI. The CDR3 region has the DNA TGTGCCAGCAGTTACTCGGGGGACAGAAATCAGCCCCAGCATTTT. This codes for CASSYSGDRNQPQHF.

This clone was picked up a small number of times. The rearrangement joins TRBV6-5 to TRBJ1-1; weak D call: TRBD1 (5 bases). Germline V gene data show CDR1 as MNHEY and CDR2 as SVGAGI. V was shortened by 0 bases and J by 6 bases, with 11 bases between the two germline ends. The CDR3 has 14 residues. The CDR3 reads CASSYSGGAPEAFF. DNA for the CDR3: TGTGCCAGCAGTTACTCGGGAGGGGCCCCTGAAGCTTTCTTT.

As to this clone: The sample contains more than one DNA sequence encoding this CDR3. This sequence joins TRBV18 and TRBJ1-3; no firm D call. The V gene lost 2 bases and the J gene lost 8 bases, with 4 bases spanning the gap. The CDR3 is 11 residues long. Germline lookup yields CDR1 KGHSH and CDR2 LQKENI. The CDR3 loop is CASSPADTIYF. DNA for the CDR3: TGTGCCAGCTCACCAGCAGACACCATATATTTT.

The chain recombines TRBV10-1 with TRBJ1-1; D unclear. The CDR3 covers 12 residues. Trimming removed 4 bases at V and 1 base at J, with 4 bases between. CDR1 and CDR2 (germline): WNHNN, SYGVQD (reference sequence). The CDR3 DNA follows: TGCGCCAGCAGTGCGGGGAACACTGAAGCTTTCTTT. This translates into CASSAGNTEAFF.